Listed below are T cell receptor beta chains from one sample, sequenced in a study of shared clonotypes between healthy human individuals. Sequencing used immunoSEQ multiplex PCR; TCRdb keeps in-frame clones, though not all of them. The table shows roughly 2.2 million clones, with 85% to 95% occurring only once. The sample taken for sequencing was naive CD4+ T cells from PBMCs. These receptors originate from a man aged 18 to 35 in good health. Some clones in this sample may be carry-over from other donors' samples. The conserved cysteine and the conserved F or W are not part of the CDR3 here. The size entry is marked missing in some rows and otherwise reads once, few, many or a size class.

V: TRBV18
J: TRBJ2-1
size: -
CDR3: ASSPGTSVYNEQF

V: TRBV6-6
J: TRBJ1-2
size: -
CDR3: ASSSDRGRNGYT

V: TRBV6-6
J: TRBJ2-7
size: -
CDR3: ASGGPYEQY

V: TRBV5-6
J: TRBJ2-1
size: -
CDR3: ASSAGGRIYNEQF

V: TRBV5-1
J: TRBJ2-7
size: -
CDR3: ASSGFLAGAYEQY

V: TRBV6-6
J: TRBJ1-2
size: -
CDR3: ASSYGTGEDYT

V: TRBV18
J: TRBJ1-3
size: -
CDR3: ASSPGQGKDSGNTIY

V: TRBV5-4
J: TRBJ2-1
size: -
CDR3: ATPLRAGIYNEQF

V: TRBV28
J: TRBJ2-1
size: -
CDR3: ASSLGGYNEQF

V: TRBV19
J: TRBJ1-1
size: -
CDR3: ASEDRGNTEAF

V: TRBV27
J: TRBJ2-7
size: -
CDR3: ASSPRRQGSYEQY

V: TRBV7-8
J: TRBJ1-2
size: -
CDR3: ASSREGPDYGYT

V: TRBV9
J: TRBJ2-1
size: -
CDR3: ASSVVAGAYEQF

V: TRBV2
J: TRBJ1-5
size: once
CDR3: ASTIPRGNQPQH

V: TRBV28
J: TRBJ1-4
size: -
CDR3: ASRTGAEKLF

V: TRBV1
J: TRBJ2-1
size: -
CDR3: TSREGDNEQF

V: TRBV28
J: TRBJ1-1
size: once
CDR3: AATPPLNTEAF

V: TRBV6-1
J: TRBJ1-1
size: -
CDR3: ASSTRTDTNTEAF

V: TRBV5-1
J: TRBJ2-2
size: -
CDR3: ASSFSGQGSGELF

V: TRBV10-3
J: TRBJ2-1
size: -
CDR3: AIRGLAGEGYNEQF

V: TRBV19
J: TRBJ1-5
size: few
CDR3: ATRKGLLSAQPQH

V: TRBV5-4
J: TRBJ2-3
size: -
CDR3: ASSPGLAATDTQY

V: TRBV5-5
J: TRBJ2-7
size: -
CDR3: ASSSGTGMGTY

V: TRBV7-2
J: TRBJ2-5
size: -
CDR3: ASSLGISQETQY

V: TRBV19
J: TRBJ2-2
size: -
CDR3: ASGGELAGLSELF